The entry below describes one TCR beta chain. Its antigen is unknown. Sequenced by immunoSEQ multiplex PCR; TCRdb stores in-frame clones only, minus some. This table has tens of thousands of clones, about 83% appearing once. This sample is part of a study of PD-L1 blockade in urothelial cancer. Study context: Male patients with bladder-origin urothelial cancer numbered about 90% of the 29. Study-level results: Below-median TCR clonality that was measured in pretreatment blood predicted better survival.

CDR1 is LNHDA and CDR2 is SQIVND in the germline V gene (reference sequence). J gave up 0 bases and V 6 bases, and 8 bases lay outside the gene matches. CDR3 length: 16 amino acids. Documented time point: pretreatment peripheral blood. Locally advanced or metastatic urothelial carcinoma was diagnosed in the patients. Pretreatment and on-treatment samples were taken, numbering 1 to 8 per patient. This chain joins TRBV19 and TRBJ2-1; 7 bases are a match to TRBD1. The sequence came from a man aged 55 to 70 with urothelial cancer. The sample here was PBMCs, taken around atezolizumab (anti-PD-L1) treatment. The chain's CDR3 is CASRSGQVSSYNEQFF. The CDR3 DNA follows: TGTGCCAGTAGATCAGGACAGGTAAGCTCCTACAATGAGCAGTTCTTC.